Below, 18 T cell receptor beta chains from the same sample are listed, as sequenced in a study of graft-versus-host responses after intestinal transplantation. The assay was immunoSEQ multiplex PCR, and TCRdb's table has in-frame clones only and misses some. Counted here are approximately 10,000 clones, 85% to 95% occurring once; the ten biggest clones make up about 2.2%. This specimen consisted of PBMCs, obtained 8 days after intestinal transplant. The receptors originated from a human patient who received an intestinal transplant, so some T cells may come from the graft donor.

The chain uses TRBV9 and TRBJ2-7; D call uncertain. V gave up 4 bases and J gave up 0 bases, with 11 bases separating them. The CDR3 runs to 14 residues. Germline-derived CDR1 and CDR2 are SGDLS and YYNGEE. The CDR3 sequence is CASSPLADSYEQYF. CDR3 nucleotide sequence: TGTGCCAGCAGCCCCCTGGCAGACTCCTACGAGCAGTACTTC. The variable domain in full, completed from reference TRBV9 and TRBJ2-7, reads DSGVTQTPKHLITATGQRVTLRCSPRSGDLSVYWYQQSLDQGLQFLIQYYNGEERAKGNILERFSAQQFPDLHSELNLSSLELGDSALYFCASSPLADSYEQYFGPGTRLTVT.

The V call is TRBV27, the J call TRBJ2-1; D remains ambiguous. Germline lookup yields CDR1 MNHEY and CDR2 SMNVEV (reference sequence). V lost 2 bases and J 0 bases, leaving 14 bases between the germline ends. This CDR3 has 17 amino acids. In DNA, the CDR3 is TGTGCCAGCAGTTTAGGATACTACTCCAGCTCCTACAATGAGCAGTTCTTC. This codes for CASSLGYYSSSYNEQFF.

This rearrangement joins TRBV29-1 to TRBJ1-1; tentative D call: TRBD1 (5 bases). Between the trimmed V and J ends, which lost 5 bases and 5 bases, there was a span of 9 bases. Per germline, CDR1 SQVTM and CDR2 ANQGSEA. The CDR3 sequence is 11 residues long. The CDR3 DNA reads as TGCAGCGTTCCCCAGGGAACTGAAGCTTTCTTT. Translation: CSVPQGTEAFF.

The chain has TRBV4-1 and TRBJ1-2; 9 positions match TRBD1. This CDR3 has 14 amino acids. Germline lookup yields CDR1 MGHRA and CDR2 YSYEKL. V lost 4 bases to trimming and J lost 8 bases; unmatched junction nucleotides: 8. The CDR3 protein is CASSPLRTGAGYTF. CDR3 DNA sequence: TGCGCCAGCAGCCCTTTAAGGACAGGGGCGGGCTACACCTTC.

This chain joins TRBV5-6 and TRBJ1-5, with D uncertain. Per the germline V gene, CDR1 is SGHDT and CDR2 is YYEEEE. This CDR3 has 12 amino acids. V gave up 2 bases and J gave up 6 bases, with 6 bases separating them. CDR3 nucleotide sequence: TGTGCCAGCAGCTTCGGACGTCAGCCCCAGCATTTT. Its translation is CASSFGRQPQHF.

The V gene is TRBV5-4, the J gene TRBJ1-2, with D tentatively TRBD1 (6 bases). CDR1 is SGHNT and CDR2 is YYREEE in the germline V gene (reference sequence). The V end lost 1 base, the J end lost 8 bases, and 12 bases lay between the germline ends. The CDR3 runs to 13 residues. CDR3 bases: TGTGCCAGCAGCTTGTCCAGGGGTAACGGCTACACCTTC. It is translated as CASSLSRGNGYTF.

The CDR3 loop is CATKTRTNTEAFF. Here the CDR3 DNA reads TGTGCCACCAAGACAAGGACGAACACTGAAGCTTTCTTT. The chain joins TRBV15 to TRBJ1-1; D is ambiguous. CDR1 is LNHNV, CDR2 YYDKDF, per germline (reference sequence). Trimming stripped 7 bases from V and 1 base from J, with 10 bases between. The CDR3 loop spans 13 amino acids.

This chain uses TRBV7-9 with TRBJ2-7, with TRBD2 identical over 7 bases. This CDR3 spans 16 amino acids. Germline V gene data show CDR1 as SEHNR and CDR2 as FQNEAQ (reference sequence). V trimming: 4 bases; J trimming: 2 bases; junction bases outside the gene matches: 11. The chain's CDR3 is CASSSPTSDGTYEQYF. CDR3 nucleotides: TGTGCCAGCAGCTCCCCCACTAGCGATGGGACCTACGAGCAGTACTTC. Full variable domain (remainder filled in from reference TRBV7-9 and TRBJ2-7): DTGVSQNPRHKITKRGQNVTFRCDPISEHNRLYWYRQTLGQGPEFLTYFQNEAQLEKSRLLSDRFSAERPKGSFSTLEIQRTEQGDSAMYLCASSSPTSDGTYEQYFGPGTRLTVT.

This clone was seen a few times. V usage is TRBV10-3 and J usage is TRBJ2-7, with a possible D match to TRBD2 (5 bases). CDR1 ENHRY and CDR2 SYGVKD come from the germline V gene. Deletions cut 3 bases from V and 7 bases from J, with 10 bases between. The CDR3 extends over 12 amino acids. The CDR3 nucleotides read TGTGCCATCAGTGATTTACTAGAAGAGCAGTACTTC. This gives the protein CAISDLLEEQYF.

Only a few counts were recorded for this clone. The rearrangement links TRBV10-3 to TRBJ2-3; D remains ambiguous. Looked up from germline, CDR1 is ENHRY and CDR2 is SYGVKD. V was clipped by 1 base and J by 4 bases, with 6 bases between them. There are 13 residues in the CDR3. In nucleotides, the CDR3 is TGTGCCATCAGTGAGTTAGGCCCAGATACGCAGTATTTT. Protein sequence: CAISELGPDTQYF.

This chain uses TRBV10-2 with TRBJ2-1, with 7 bases that match TRBD2. The V gene's germline CDR1 is WSHSY and CDR2 SAAADI. The CDR3 loop spans 18 amino acids. Trimming removed 3 bases from V and 0 bases from J; junction bases left unmatched: 11. The CDR3 here is CASSDPWASGTSYNEQFF. In nucleotides, the CDR3 is TGCGCCAGCAGTGACCCGTGGGCTAGCGGAACCTCCTACAATGAGCAGTTCTTC.

This clone was counted only a few times. This chain links TRBV10-3 with TRBJ2-2; TRBD2 is a possible D gene (6 bases). CDR3 length equals 16 residues. Germline values: CDR1 ENHRY, CDR2 SYGVKD. Trimming took off 4 bases at V and 3 bases at J, with 15 bases between the two ends. CDR3 sequence reads: CAISGGEVWDTGELFF. The CDR3 region has the DNA TGTGCCATCAGTGGGGGGGAAGTCTGGGACACCGGGGAGCTGTTTTTT.

V usage is TRBV27 and J usage is TRBJ1-5; D is unresolved. Germline CDR1 MNHEY, CDR2 SMNVEV (reference sequence). V was clipped by 4 bases and J by 4 bases, with 11 bases between them. The CDR3 runs to 14 residues. This chain's CDR3 is CASSSMDGNQPQHF. DNA of the CDR3: TGTGCCAGCAGTTCAATGGACGGGAATCAGCCCCAGCATTTT.

The chain joins TRBV7-9 to TRBJ1-1; 7 bases map to TRBD1. CDR1 SEHNR and CDR2 FQNEAQ come from the germline V gene (reference sequence). V shed 4 bases and J 7 bases; nucleotides not matched to a gene: 9. The CDR3 runs to 14 residues. The CDR3 DNA reads TGTGCCAGCAGCTCTTTTAGGGGGCGGGTTGAAGCTTTCTTT. Translating it yields CASSSFRGRVEAFF.

The rearrangement joins TRBV7-9 to TRBJ1-5; 9 bases match TRBD1. The V gene's germline CDR1 is SEHNR and CDR2 FQNEAQ (reference sequence). The V and J ends lost 4 bases and 7 bases, in that order; junction bases with no gene match: 8. The CDR3 runs to 15 residues. The CDR3 is CASSSGQGTRQPQHF. The CDR3 DNA is TGTGCCAGCAGCTCCGGACAGGGGACGAGACAGCCCCAGCATTTT.

The rearrangement links TRBV21-1 to TRBJ2-1; TRBD1 is the table's D call, not checked against the DNA. TRBV21-1 is termed a pseudogene. The CDR3 has 16 residues. This CDR3 reads CASRLVGRAHSNEQFF. CDR3 DNA sequence: TGTGCCAGCAGACTCGTAGGCAGGGCCCATAGCAATGAGCAGTTCTTC.

The rearrangement joins TRBV28 to TRBJ2-5, with TRBD1 matching 9 bases. Looked up from germline, CDR1 is MDHEN and CDR2 is SYDVKM. This CDR3 has 15 residues. J was trimmed by 2 bases and V by 7 bases; bases with no gene match: 8. CDR3 sequence (DNA): TGTGCCAGCAATCCTAGGGACAGGGTGCAAGAGACCCAGTACTTC. Its protein is CASNPRDRVQETQYF. The whole variable domain, filled in from reference TRBV28 and TRBJ2-5, reads DVKVTQSSRYLVKRTGEKVFLECVQDMDHENMFWYRQDPGLGLRLIYFSYDVKMKEKGDIPEGYSVSREKKERFSLILESASTNQTSMYLCASNPRDRVQETQYFGPGTRLLVL.

The chain couples TRBV29-1 to TRBJ1-1; D is unclear. The CDR3 extends over 15 amino acids. CDR1 is SQVTM, CDR2 ANQGSEA, per germline. V lost 3 bases to trimming and J lost 3 bases, with 17 bases between them. The CDR3, as DNA: TGCAGCGTTGAGGCGGGCTTTAGGAGGTACACTGAAGCTTTCTTT. Translating gives CSVEAGFRRYTEAFF.